This TCR beta chain was recorded in a study of blood T cell repertoires in COVID-19. Trimming took 8 bases from V and 7 from J, leaving 14 bases between them. The CDR3 contains 12 residues. The germline CDR1 and CDR2 sequences are MDHEN and SYDVKM. In the original analysis: Amplified reference gene primers provided the basis for estimating nucleated cell counts. Generated by immunoSEQ multiplex PCR, the TCRdb table keeps only in-frame clones and is missing some. V and J calls and clone size are copied from that table; D and trimming were computed from the DNA. Of 20,000 to 30,000 clones listed, about 90% are singletons.

The chain uses TRBV28 and TRBJ1-2, with D unclear. This TCR was recovered from a human donor in a cohort sampled during active COVID-19. The sample consisted of peripheral blood. As DNA, the CDR3 is TGTGCCAGCCTAAGCGTGGCCCGTGGCTACACCTTC. Amino acid sequence: CASLSVARGYTF.